The clone carrying this T cell receptor beta chain was seen more than once but under ten times. It was with 60 Vbeta and 13 Jbeta primers that the PCR ran. Repertoires were generated with immunoSEQ multiplex PCR, while TCRdb's copy carries only in-frame clones and drops some. In the table there are 120,000 or so clones, 75% to 85% of which are singletons. The record originates from a study of cytomegalovirus exposure and HLA in healthy donors. Study-wide context: HLA-typed donors contributed 80 million or so unique TCRs, which were held in an early data release.

CDR1 is SEHNR and CDR2 is FQNEAQ in the germline V gene (reference sequence). The CDR3 length is 11 residues. Trimming removed 8 bases from V and 3 bases from J, with 8 bases in between. The receptor was derived from a man aged 25 to 40 in good health and CMV-seropositive. The rearrangement uses TRBV7-9 and TRBJ2-7; D is unresolved. Sequencing input: PBMCs. This chain's CDR3 is CASGNYYEQYF. DNA of the CDR3: TGTGCCAGCGGAAACTACTACGAGCAGTACTTC.